This T cell receptor beta chain is drawn from a study of T cell repertoires in cytomegalovirus infection. TCRdb itself ran the reads through MiXCR, one entry per CDR3 protein. The sample includes approximately 260,000 distinct CDR3 sequences, 15% to 20% of them seen just once. This clonotype was counted at least ten times. There are 15 residues in the CDR3. V was clipped by 5 bases and J by 1 base; unmatched bases: 7. This chain links TRBV12-3 or TRBV12-4 with TRBJ1-2, with TRBD1 identical over 7 bases. The sequence came from a human donor in good health (CMV status not recorded). Some clones in this sample may be carry-over from other donors' samples. The specimen sequenced was CD8+ T cells from PBMCs. The CDR3 protein is CASSPRQGFNYGYTF. In nucleotides, the CDR3 is TGTGCCAGCAGTCCCCGACAGGGCTTTAACTATGGCTACACCTTC.